These 20 T cell receptor beta chains originate from one sample sequenced in a study of response to subunit inactivated influenza vaccine (dated by TCRdb to about 2018). Library preparation was by RT-PCR. The data were produced on an Illumina HiSeq 2500. TCRdb redid the processing of the public reads, applying fastp at Q25 and MiXCR, and retained in-frame beta chains. CDR3 protein duplicates are merged, each entry listing the most common genes and DNA. This sample is represented by some 550,000 distinct CDR3 sequences; approximately 22% of them were singletons. Approximately 3% of the sample rests with the top ten. The sample was also reused in another study, on T cells expressing NK-cell markers. As that second paper reports: TCR beta cDNA libraries were made by 5'RACE template switching that added a universal primer site and unique molecular identifiers.

The sequenced sample was CD4+ T cells sorted from PBMCs, obtained about 11 days after vaccination. These receptors all stem from a man aged 50-60 years who received an inactivated influenza vaccine. Donor details come from another sample of the same person, matched by shared clones.

This chain connects TRBV5-1 to TRBJ2-7, with D possibly being TRBD2 (6 bases). This CDR3 is 15 amino acids long. The ends were cut back, 0 bases at V and 0 bases at J, with 10 bases in the middle. CDR1 and CDR2 from the germline V gene are SGHRS and YFSETQ. The CDR3 reads CASSLGGALSYEQYF. CDR3 in DNA: TGCGCCAGCAGCTTGGGCGGGGCCCTCTCCTACGAGCAGTACTTC.

This clonotype was seen at least ten times. The gene calls are TRBV12-3 or TRBV12-4 and TRBJ2-7; TRBD2 matches at 11 bases. The V and J ends lost 8 bases and 3 bases, in that order; junction bases with no gene match: 3. The CDR3 covers 13 residues. CDR3 loop: CASRGTSGYEQYF. CDR3 bases: TGTGCCAGCCGTGGGACTAGCGGCTACGAGCAGTACTTC.

This clonotype was seen a few times. This chain's CDR3 is CASSLLPTSDTDTQYF. CDR3 nucleotide sequence: TGTGCCAGCAGCTTACTCCCCACTAGCGACACAGATACGCAGTATTTT. This chain connects TRBV7-3 to TRBJ2-3; 7 bases match TRBD2. Germline values: CDR1 SGHTA, CDR2 FQGTGA. This CDR3 is built from 16 residues. Germline trimming cut 2 bases from V and 2 bases from J; bases unmatched to any gene: 7.

The gene calls are TRBV2 and TRBJ1-6, with D maybe TRBD1 (6 bases). CDR3 length equals 18 residues. CDR1 SNHLY and CDR2 FYNNEI come from the germline V gene. Trimming shortened V by 0 bases and J by 0 bases, and 12 bases separated the two germline ends. CDR3 DNA sequence: TGTGCCAGCAGTGAAGCGAGGCAGGGGAGCTCCTATAATTCACCCCTCCACTTT. As protein: CASSEARQGSSYNSPLHF. The full variable domain, completed using reference TRBV2 and TRBJ1-6, is EPEVTQTPSHQVTQMGQEVILRCVPISNHLYFYWYRQILGQKVEFLVSFYNNEISEKSEIFDDQFSVERPDGSNFTLKIRSTKLEDSAMYFCASSEARQGSSYNSPLHFGNGTRLTVT.

Remarks on this clonotype: Compared with germline, one end of the junction differs, possibly owing to a read error. This chain connects TRBV5-1 to TRBJ2-5, with 9 bases matching TRBD2. The CDR3 is 15 residues long. Germline V CDR1 and CDR2: SGHRS, YFSETQ. Written as DNA, the CDR3 is TGCGTCAGCAGCTTGGGGACTAGCAAGCAAGAGACCCAGTACTTC. This translates into CVSSLGTSKQETQYF.

Only a few counts were recorded for this clonotype. The chain is built from TRBV6-1 and TRBJ2-7, with D tentatively TRBD1 (6 bases). This CDR3 region has 14 residues. Trimming stripped 6 bases from V and 0 bases from J, with 12 bases between. Germline V gene lookup returns CDR1 MNHNS and CDR2 SASEGT. In DNA form, the CDR3 reads TGTGCCAGCAGGCCGACAGGCCGCTCCTACGAGCAGTACTTC. Its protein is CASRPTGRSYEQYF.

This clonotype was observed a handful of times. The chain uses TRBV3-1 and TRBJ2-7; no clear D. Deletions cut 1 base from V and 2 bases from J, with 12 bases between. In germline, CDR1 is LGHDT, CDR2 YNNKEL (reference sequence). The CDR3 runs to 15 residues. The CDR3 spells CASSQGAKGTYEQYF. The CDR3, as DNA: TGTGCCAGCAGCCAAGGAGCAAAGGGAACCTACGAGCAGTACTTC.

The chain joins TRBV6-2 or TRBV6-3 to TRBJ2-1; 8 positions match TRBD1. Germline CDR1 reads MNHEY; CDR2 reads SVGEGT. V was clipped by 7 bases and J by 4 bases; unmatched bases: 12. The CDR3 totals 16 residues. CDR3 coding DNA: TGTGCCAGCACCGATCCCGAGACAGGGGTTTACAATGAGCAGTTCTTC. Encoded protein: CASTDPETGVYNEQFF.

J is TRBJ2-1 and V is TRBV12-3 or TRBV12-4; 10 bases are a match to TRBD1. CDR3 length equals 16 residues. With V trimmed by 6 bases and J by 8 bases, 13 bases remained unmatched. As DNA, the CDR3 is TGTGCCAGCAGAGTAGAGTTTGGACAGGGGGGTTATGAGCAGTTCTTC. Translated: CASRVEFGQGGYEQFF.

The chain couples TRBV7-2 to TRBJ1-2; 8 positions agree with TRBD1. J gave up 5 bases and V 4 bases, and 9 bases lay outside the gene matches. This CDR3 is built from 15 residues. The germline gives CDR1 SGHTA, CDR2 FQGNSA. The CDR3 region is CASSSLQGAVYGYTF. The CDR3 region has the DNA TGTGCCAGCAGCTCGCTTCAGGGGGCTGTATATGGCTACACCTTC.

This sequence joins TRBV6-2 or TRBV6-3 and TRBJ1-5; maybe TRBD1 (6 bases). There are 15 residues in the CDR3. V lost 5 bases and J 0 bases, leaving 11 bases between the germline ends. CDR1 and CDR2 (germline): MNHEY, SVGEGT. The CDR3 sequence: CASSRWTDSNQPQHF. CDR3 in DNA: TGTGCCAGCAGTCGATGGACAGATAGCAATCAGCCCCAGCATTTT.

This chain joins TRBV28 and TRBJ1-6, with a possible D match to TRBD1 (5 bases). Per the germline V gene, CDR1 is MDHEN and CDR2 is SYDVKM. This CDR3 region has 14 residues. V lost 5 bases and J 7 bases, leaving 12 bases between the germline ends. The chain's CDR3 is CASSADGTNSPLHF. In DNA, the CDR3 is TGTGCCAGCAGTGCCGACGGGACGAATTCACCCCTCCACTTT.

This rearrangement joins TRBV5-1 to TRBJ2-7; 7 nucleotides match TRBD1. The CDR3 spans 13 residues. CDR1 and CDR2 (germline): SGHRS, YFSETQ. V lost 7 bases to trimming and J lost 8 bases; unmatched junction nucleotides: 12. DNA for the CDR3: TGCGCCAGCTCTCAGGACAGGTTCGGCCAGCAGTACTTC. Amino acids: CASSQDRFGQQYF.

V gene TRBV18 combines with J gene TRBJ2-1, with no clear D. The V gene lost 0 bases and the J gene lost 15 bases, with 15 bases spanning the gap. Germline V gene data show CDR1 as KGHSH and CDR2 as LQKENI. This CDR3 region has 13 residues. The CDR3 sequence is CASSPPMAGGPFF. The CDR3 DNA reads TGTGCCAGCTCACCACCGATGGCAGGCGGTCCGTTCTTC.

The sample holds many counts of this clonotype. The chain is built from TRBV5-1 and TRBJ2-1; D call uncertain. This CDR3 contains 15 residues. Trimming pared 0 bases from V and 0 bases from J, leaving 7 bases between. Germline values: CDR1 SGHRS, CDR2 YFSETQ. DNA for the CDR3: TGCGCCAGCAGCTTGGACCGGAGCTCCTACAATGAGCAGTTCTTC. Translation gives CASSLDRSSYNEQFF.

This clonotype showed up just a few times. DNA for the CDR3: TGCAGTGCTAGAGATATGGGGGGTAGCTCCTATAATTCACCCCTCCACTTT. It codes for CSARDMGGSSYNSPLHF. The chain carries TRBV20-1 and TRBJ1-6, with a possible D match to TRBD1 (5 bases). The CDR3 loop spans 17 amino acids. Germline V CDR1 and CDR2: DFQATT, SNEGSKA (reference sequence). Trimming shortened V by 0 bases and J by 0 bases, and 12 bases separated the two germline ends.

A few counts support this clonotype. This chain uses TRBV7-2 with TRBJ2-5, with D perhaps matching TRBD1 (7 bases). Trimming removed 5 bases at V and 4 bases at J, with 23 bases between. The CDR3 has 17 residues. CDR1 is SGHTA, CDR2 FQGNSA, per germline. The chain's CDR3 is CASSPEGAVLLGETQYF. The CDR3 DNA follows: TGTGCCAGCAGCCCGGAGGGGGCGGTCTTGTTGGGAGAGACCCAGTACTTC.

V and J are TRBV4-3 and TRBJ2-2, with 8 bases lining up with TRBD2. The CDR3 is made up of 15 amino acids. The V gene's germline CDR1 is LGHNA and CDR2 YSLEER. J was trimmed by 4 bases and V by 4 bases; bases with no gene match: 5. The chain's CDR3 is CASSPGGALTGELFF. CDR3 DNA sequence: TGCGCCAGCAGCCCCGGGGGGGCTCTCACCGGGGAGCTGTTTTTT.

This chain joins TRBV11-2 and TRBJ2-1; TRBD1 might be the D (6 bases). V lost 1 base to trimming and J lost 8 bases, with 21 bases between them. The CDR3 is 17 residues long. Germline V CDR1 and CDR2: SGHAT, FQNNGV. The CDR3 reads CASSLVIGGGQFDEQFF. The CDR3 coding sequence is TGTGCCAGCAGCTTAGTCATAGGGGGTGGTCAATTTGATGAGCAGTTCTTC.

This chain joins TRBV5-1 and TRBJ1-5, with D possibly matching TRBD1 (6 bases). From germline, CDR1 is SGHRS and CDR2 YFSETQ. V dropped 1 base and J dropped 6 bases, with 17 bases sitting between them. The CDR3 totals 16 residues. The CDR3 bases are TGCGCCAGCAGCTTGAGGCAGGGGACTGCCCCTCAGCCCCAGCATTTT. Protein product: CASSLRQGTAPQPQHF.